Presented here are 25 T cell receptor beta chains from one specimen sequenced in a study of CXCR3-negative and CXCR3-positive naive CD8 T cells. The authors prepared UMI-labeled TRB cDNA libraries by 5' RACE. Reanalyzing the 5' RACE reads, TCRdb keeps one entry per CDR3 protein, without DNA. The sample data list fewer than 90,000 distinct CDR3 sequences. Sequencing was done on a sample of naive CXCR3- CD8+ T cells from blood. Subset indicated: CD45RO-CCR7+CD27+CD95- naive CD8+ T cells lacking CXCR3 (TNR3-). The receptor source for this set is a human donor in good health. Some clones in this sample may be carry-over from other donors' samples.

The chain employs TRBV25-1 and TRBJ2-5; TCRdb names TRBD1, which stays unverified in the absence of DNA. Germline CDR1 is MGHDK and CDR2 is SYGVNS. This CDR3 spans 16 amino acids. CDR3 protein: CASSSPYRGRGETQYF.

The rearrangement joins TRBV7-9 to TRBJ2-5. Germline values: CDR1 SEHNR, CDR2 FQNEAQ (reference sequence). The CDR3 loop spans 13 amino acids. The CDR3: CASSLRSQETQYF.

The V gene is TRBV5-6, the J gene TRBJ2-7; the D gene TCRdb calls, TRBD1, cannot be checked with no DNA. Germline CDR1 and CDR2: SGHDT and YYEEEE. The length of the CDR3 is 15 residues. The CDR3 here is CASSLGTAHIYEQYF.

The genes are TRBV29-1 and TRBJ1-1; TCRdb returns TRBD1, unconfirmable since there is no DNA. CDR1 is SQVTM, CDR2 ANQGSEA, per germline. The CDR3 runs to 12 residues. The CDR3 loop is CSVAGPGTEAFF.

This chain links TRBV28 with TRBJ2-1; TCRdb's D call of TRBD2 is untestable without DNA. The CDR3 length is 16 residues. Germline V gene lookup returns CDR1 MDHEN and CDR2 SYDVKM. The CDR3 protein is CASSQTPPASYNEQFF.

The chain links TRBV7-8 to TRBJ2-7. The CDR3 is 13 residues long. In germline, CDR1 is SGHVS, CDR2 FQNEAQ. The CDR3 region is CASSPDLRYEQYF.

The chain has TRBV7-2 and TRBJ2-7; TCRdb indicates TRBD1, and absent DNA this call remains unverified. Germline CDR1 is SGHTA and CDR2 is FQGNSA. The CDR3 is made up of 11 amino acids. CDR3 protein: CASRGQYEQYF.

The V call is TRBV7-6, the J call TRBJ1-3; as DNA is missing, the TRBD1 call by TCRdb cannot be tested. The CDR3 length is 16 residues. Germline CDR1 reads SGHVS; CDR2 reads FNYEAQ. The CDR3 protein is CASSLAHSGIENTIYF.

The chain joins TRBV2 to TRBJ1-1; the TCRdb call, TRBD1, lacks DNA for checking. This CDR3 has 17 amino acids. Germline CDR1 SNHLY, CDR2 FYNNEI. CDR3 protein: CASNAPIQGGGNTEAFF.

The CDR3 loop reads CASSYWGGSTDTQYF. The gene calls are TRBV6-2 or TRBV6-3 and TRBJ2-3; TCRdb reports TRBD1, a call that lacks DNA to check it against. Germline CDR1 MNHEY, CDR2 SVGEGT. The CDR3 is 15 amino acids.

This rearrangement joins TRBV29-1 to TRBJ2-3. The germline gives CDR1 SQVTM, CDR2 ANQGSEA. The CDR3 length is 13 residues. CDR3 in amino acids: CSVYADWTDTQYF.

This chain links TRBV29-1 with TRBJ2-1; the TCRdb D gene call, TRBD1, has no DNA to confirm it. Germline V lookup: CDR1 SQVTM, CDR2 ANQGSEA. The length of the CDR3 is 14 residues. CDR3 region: CSVETGGRGNEQFF.

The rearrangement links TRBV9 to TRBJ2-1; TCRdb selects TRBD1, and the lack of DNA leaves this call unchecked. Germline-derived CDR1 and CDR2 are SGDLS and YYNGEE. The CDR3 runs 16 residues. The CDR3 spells CASSPRQGSSYNEQFF. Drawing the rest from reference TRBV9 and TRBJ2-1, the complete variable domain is DSGVTQTPKHLITATGQRVTLRCSPRSGDLSVYWYQQSLDQGLQFLIQYYNGEERAKGNILERFSAQQFPDLHSELNLSSLELGDSALYFCASSPRQGSSYNEQFFGPGTRLTVL.

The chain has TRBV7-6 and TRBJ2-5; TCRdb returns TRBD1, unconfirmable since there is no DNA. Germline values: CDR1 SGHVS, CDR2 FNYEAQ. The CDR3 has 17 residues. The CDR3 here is CASSSIEDRGIPETQYF.

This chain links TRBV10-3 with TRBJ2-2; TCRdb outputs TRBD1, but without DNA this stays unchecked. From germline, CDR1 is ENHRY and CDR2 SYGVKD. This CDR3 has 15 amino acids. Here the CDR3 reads CAISDIGGIGGELFF.

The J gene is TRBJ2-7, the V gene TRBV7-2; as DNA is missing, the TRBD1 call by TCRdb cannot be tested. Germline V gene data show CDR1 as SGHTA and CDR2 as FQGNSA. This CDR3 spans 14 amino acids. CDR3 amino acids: CASSLNPGFYEQYF.

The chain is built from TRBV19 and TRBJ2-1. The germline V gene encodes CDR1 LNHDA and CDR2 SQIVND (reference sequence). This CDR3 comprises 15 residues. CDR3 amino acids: CASSIDDDNWNEQFF.

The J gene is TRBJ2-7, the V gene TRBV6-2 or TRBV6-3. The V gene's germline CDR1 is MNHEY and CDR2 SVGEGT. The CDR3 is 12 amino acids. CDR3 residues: CASSYSSYEQYF.

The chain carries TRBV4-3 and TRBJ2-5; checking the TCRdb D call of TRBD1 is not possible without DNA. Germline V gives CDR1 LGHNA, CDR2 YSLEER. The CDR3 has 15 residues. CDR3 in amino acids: CASSQGTGDGETQYF.

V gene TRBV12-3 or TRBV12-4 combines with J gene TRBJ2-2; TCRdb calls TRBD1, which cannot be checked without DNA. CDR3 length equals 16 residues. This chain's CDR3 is CASSLRTGGLTGELFF.

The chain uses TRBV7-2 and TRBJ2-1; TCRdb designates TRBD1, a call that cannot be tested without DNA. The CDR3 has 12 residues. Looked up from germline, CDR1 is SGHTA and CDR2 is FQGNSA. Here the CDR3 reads CASTSPPAEQFF.

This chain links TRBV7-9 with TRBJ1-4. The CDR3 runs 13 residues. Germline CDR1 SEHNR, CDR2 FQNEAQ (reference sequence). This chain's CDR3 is CASSLVTDEKLFF. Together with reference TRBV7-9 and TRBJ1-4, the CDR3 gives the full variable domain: DTGVSQNPRHKITKRGQNVTFRCDPISEHNRLYWYRQTLGQGPEFLTYFQNEAQLEKSRLLSDRFSAERPKGSFSTLEIQRTEQGDSAMYLCASSLVTDEKLFFGSGTQLSVL.

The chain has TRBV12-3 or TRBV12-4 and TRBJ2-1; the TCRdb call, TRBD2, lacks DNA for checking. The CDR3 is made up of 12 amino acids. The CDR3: CASSLGSIEQFF.

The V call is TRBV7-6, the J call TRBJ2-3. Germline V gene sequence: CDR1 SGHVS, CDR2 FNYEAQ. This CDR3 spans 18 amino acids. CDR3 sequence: CASSLTELRGSSGDTQYF.

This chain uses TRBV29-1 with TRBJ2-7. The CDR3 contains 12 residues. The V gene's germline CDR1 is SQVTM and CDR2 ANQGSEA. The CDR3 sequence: CSVGQDSYEQYF.